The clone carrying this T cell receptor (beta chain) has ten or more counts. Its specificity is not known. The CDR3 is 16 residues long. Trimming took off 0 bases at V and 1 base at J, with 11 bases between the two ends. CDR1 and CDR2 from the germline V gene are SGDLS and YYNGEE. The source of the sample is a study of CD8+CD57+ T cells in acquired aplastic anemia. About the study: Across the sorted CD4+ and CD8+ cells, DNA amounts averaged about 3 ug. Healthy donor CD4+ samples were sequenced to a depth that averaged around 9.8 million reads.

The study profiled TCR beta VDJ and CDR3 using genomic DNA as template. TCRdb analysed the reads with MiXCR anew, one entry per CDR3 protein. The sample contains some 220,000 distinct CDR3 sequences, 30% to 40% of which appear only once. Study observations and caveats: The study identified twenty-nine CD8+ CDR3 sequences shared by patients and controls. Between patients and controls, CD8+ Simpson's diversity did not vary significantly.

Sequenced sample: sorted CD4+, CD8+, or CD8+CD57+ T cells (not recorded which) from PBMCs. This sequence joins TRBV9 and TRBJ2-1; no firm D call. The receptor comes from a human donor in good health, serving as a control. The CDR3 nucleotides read TGTGCCAGCAGCGTAGCGTCGTCAGCGTCCTACAATGAGCAGTTCTTC. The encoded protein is CASSVASSASYNEQFF. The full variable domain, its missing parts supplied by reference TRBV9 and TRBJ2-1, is DSGVTQTPKHLITATGQRVTLRCSPRSGDLSVYWYQQSLDQGLQFLIQYYNGEERAKGNILERFSAQQFPDLHSELNLSSLELGDSALYFCASSVASSASYNEQFFGPGTRLTVL.